A single T cell receptor beta chain is shown here with its context. Its antigen is undetermined. In germline, CDR1 is SGHTA, CDR2 FQGNSA. V lost 0 bases to trimming and J lost 4 bases; unmatched junction nucleotides: 5. CDR3 size: 15 residues. Adult Caucasians living in Nashville, Tennessee made up all of the donors. The data derive from a study of shared clonotypes between healthy human individuals. Sequenced by immunoSEQ multiplex PCR; TCRdb stores in-frame clones only, minus some. This sample yields about 1.5 million clones, of which 98% are seen a single time; approximately 0.45% belongs to the top ten. Study results and caveats: When compared with the clonotypes that were shared by all four sorted-subset donors, the non-shared clonotypes turned out to have lower generation probabilities.

The source is a man aged 25-40 years in good health. The sequenced sample was naive CD4+ T cells sorted from blood. This sample's subset: CD45RA+ positively selected. The chain joins TRBV7-2 to TRBJ1-2; TRBD1 aligns across 7 bases. The CDR3 region is CASSLAGRGGYGYTF. For the CDR3, the DNA is TGTGCCAGCAGCTTAGCGGGCAGGGGGGGCTATGGCTACACCTTC. Supplemented by reference TRBV7-2 and TRBJ1-2, the full variable domain reads GAGVSQSPSNKVTEKGKDVELRCDPISGHTALYWYRQSLGQGLEFLIYFQGNSAPDKSGLPSDRFSAERTGGSVSTLTIQRTQQEDSAVYLCASSLAGRGGYGYTFGSGTRLTVV.